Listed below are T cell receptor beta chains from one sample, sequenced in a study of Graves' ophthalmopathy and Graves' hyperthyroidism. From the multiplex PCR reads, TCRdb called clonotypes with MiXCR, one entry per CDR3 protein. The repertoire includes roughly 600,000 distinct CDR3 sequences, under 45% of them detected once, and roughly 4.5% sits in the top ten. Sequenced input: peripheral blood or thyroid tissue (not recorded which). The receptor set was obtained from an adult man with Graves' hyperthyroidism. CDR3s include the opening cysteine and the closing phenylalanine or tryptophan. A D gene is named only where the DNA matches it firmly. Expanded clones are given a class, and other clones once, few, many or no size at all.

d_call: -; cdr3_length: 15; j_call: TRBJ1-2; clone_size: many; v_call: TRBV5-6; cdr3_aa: CASSSLRQANYGYTF; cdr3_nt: TGTGCCAGCAGCTCACTACGACAGGCAAACTATGGCTACACCTTC
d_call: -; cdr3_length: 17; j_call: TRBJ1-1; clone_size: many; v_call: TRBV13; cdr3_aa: CASSLGLVGAAGTEAFF; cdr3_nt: TGTGCCAGCAGCTTAGGCCTGGTGGGGGCCGCGGGAACTGAAGCTTTCTTT
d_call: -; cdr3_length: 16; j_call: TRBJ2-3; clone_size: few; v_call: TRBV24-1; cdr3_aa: CATSDRTGPSTDTQYF; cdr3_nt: TGTGCCACCAGTGATCGGACTGGCCCCAGCACAGATACGCAGTATTTT
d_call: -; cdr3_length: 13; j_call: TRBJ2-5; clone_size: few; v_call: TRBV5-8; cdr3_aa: CASSLGWRETQYF; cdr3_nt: TGTGCCAGCAGCTTAGGATGGCGCGAGACCCAGTACTTC
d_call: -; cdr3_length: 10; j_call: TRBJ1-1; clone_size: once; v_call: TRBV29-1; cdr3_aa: CSRENTEAFF; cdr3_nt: TGCAGCCGTGAGAACACTGAAGCTTTCTTT
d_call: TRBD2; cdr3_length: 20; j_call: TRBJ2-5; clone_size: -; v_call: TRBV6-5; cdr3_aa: CASSYFGRLAGESYQETQYF; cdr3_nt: TGTGCCAGCAGTTACTTTGGGCGACTAGCGGGGGAGTCGTACCAAGAGACCCAGTACTTC
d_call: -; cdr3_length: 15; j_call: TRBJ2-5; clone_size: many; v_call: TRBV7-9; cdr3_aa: CASSLSGGNQETQYF; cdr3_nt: TGTGCCAGCAGCTTATCTGGGGGGAACCAAGAGACCCAGTACTTC
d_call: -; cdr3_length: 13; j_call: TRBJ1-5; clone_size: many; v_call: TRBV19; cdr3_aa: CASSSRGVQPQHF; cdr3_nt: TGTGCCAGTAGCTCCAGAGGGGTTCAGCCCCAGCATTTT
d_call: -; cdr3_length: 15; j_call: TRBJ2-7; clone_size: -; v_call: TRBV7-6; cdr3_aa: CASSFTGYESYEQYF; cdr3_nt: TGTGCCAGCAGTTTTACAGGGTACGAATCCTACGAGCAGTACTTC
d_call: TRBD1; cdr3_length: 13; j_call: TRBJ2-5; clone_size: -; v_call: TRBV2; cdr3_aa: CASRGQGGETQYF; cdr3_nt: TGTGCCAGCAGGGGACAGGGAGGAGAGACCCAGTACTTC
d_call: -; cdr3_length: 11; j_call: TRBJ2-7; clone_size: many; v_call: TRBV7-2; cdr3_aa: CASSRGPEQYF; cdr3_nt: TGTGCCAGCAGCCGAGGGCCGGAGCAGTACTTC
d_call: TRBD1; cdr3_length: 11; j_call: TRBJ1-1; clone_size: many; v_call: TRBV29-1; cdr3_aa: CSVERGPEAFF; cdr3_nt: TGCAGCGTTGAAAGGGGGCCTGAAGCTTTCTTT
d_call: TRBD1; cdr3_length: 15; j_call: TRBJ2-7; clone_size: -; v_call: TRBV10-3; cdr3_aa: CAITNRDRGDYEQYF; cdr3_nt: TGTGCCATCACCAACCGGGACAGGGGGGACTACGAGCAGTACTTC
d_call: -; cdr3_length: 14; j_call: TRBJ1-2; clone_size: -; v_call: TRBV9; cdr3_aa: CASSKRDTSYGYTF; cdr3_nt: TGTGCCAGCAGCAAAAGGGACACTAGCTATGGCTACACCTTC
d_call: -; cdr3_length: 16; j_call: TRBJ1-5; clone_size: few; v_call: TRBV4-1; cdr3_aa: CASSQETWDGLQPQHF; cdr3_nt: TGCGCCAGCAGCCAAGAAACGTGGGACGGTCTTCAGCCCCAGCATTTT
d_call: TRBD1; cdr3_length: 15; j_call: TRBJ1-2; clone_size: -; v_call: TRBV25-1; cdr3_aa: CASSENRGTAYGYTF; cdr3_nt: TGTGCCAGCAGTGAAAACAGGGGGACAGCCTATGGCTACACCTTC
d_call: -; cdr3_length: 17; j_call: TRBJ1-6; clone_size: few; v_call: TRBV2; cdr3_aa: CASSLGTASSYNSPLHF; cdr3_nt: TGTGCCAGCAGTCTTGGGACGGCGAGCTCCTATAATTCACCCCTCCACTTT
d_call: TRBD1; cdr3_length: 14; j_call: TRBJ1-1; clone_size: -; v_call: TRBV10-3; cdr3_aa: CASGLQGAGTEAFF; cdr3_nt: TGTGCCAGCGGACTACAGGGGGCGGGAACTGAAGCTTTCTTT
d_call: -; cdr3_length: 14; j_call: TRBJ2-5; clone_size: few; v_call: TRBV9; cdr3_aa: CASTQGGDLETQYF; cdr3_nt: TGTGCCAGCACCCAGGGGGGAGATTTGGAGACCCAGTACTTC
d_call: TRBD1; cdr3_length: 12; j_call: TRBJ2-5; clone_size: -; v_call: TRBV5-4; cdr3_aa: CATWDREETQYF; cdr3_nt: TGTGCCACCTGGGACAGGGAAGAGACCCAGTACTTC
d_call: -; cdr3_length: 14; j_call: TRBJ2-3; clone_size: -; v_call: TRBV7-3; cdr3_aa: CASSSFGAGDTQYF; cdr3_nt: TGTGCCAGCAGCTCCTTCGGGGCCGGAGATACGCAGTATTTT
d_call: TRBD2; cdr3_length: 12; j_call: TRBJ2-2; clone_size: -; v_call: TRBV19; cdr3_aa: CASIGTSGELFF; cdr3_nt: TGTGCCAGTATCGGGACTAGCGGGGAGCTGTTTTTT
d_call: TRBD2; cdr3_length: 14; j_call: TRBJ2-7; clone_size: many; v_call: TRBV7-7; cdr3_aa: CASSPGLAGNEQYF; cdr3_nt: TGTGCTAGCAGCCCGGGACTAGCGGGGAACGAGCAGTACTTC
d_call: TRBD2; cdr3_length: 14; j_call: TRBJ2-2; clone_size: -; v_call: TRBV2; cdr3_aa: CASRGGRETGELFF; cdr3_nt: TGTGCCAGCAGGGGCGGGAGAGAAACCGGGGAGCTGTTTTTT
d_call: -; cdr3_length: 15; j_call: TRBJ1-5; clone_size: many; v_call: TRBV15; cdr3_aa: CATSIDHLSNQPQHF; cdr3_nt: TGTGCCACCAGCATCGACCACCTCAGCAATCAGCCCCAGCATTTT
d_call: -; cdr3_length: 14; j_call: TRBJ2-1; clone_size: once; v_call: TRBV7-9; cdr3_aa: CASSSRQVYNEQFF; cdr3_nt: TGTGCCAGCAGCTCCCGACAGGTCTACAATGAGCAGTTCTTC
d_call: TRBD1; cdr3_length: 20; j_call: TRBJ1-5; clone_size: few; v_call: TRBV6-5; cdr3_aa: CASSERGRGQGTYSNQPQHF; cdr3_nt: TGTGCCAGCAGTGAAAGGGGCCGTGGACAGGGGACCTATAGCAATCAGCCCCAGCATTTT
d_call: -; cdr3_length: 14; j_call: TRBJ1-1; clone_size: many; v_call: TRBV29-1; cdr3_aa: CSVEGVGRNTEAFF; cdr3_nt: TGCAGCGTTGAAGGGGTTGGGCGGAACACTGAAGCTTTCTTT
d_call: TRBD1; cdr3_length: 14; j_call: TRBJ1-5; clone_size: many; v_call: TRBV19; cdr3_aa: CASSIGGGGQPQHF; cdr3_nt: TGTGCCAGTAGTATAGGAGGGGGCGGCCAGCCCCAGCATTTT
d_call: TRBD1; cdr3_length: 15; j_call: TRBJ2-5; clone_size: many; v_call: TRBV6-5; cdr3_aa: CASSYSRGLSETQYF; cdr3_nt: TGTGCCAGCAGTTACAGCAGGGGGTTATCAGAGACCCAGTACTTC
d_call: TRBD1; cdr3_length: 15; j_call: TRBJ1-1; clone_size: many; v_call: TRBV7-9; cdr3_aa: CASSLRGQGMDEAFF; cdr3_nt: TGTGCCAGCAGCTTACGAGGACAGGGAATGGATGAAGCTTTCTTT
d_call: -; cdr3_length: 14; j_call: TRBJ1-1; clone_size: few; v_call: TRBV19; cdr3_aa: CASSKLDTNTEAFF; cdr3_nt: TGTGCCAGTAGTAAGTTGGATACGAACACTGAAGCTTTCTTT
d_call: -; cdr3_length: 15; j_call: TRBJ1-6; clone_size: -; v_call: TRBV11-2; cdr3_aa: CASSFGHGTNSPLHF; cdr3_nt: TGTGCCAGCAGCTTCGGACACGGGACGAATTCACCCCTCCACTTT
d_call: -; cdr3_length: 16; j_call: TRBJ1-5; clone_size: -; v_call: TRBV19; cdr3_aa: CASTMAPGISNQPQHF; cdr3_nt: TGTGCCAGTACCATGGCCCCCGGCATTAGCAATCAGCCCCAGCATTTT
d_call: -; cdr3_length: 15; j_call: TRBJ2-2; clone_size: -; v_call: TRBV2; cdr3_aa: CASSSRPGATGELFF; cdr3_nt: TGTGCCAGCAGTTCCAGGCCGGGGGCTACCGGGGAGCTGTTTTTT
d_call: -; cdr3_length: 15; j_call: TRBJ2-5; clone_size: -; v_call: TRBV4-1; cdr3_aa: CASSQRGPSGETQYF; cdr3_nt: TGCGCCAGCAGCCAACGCGGGCCCTCGGGGGAGACCCAGTACTTC
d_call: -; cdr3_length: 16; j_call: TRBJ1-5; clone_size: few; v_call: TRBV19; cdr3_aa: CASSISQGTSNQPQHF; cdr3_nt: TGTGCCAGTAGTATTTCGCAGGGGACGAGCAATCAGCCCCAGCATTTT
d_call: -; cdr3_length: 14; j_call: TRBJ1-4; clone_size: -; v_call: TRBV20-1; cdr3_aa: CSATRDTPGEKLFF; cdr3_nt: TGCAGTGCTACCCGGGACACGCCAGGTGAAAAACTGTTTTTT
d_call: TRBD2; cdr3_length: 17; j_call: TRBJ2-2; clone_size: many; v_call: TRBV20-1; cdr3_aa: CSARDTTSGYNTGELFF; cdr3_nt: TGCAGTGCTAGAGACACGACTAGCGGTTATAACACCGGGGAGCTGTTTTTT
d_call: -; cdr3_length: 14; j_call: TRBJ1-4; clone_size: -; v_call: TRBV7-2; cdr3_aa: CASSRGLGGEKLLF; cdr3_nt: TGTGCCAGCAGCAGGGGACTTGGCGGTGAAAAACTGTTATTT